These 15 T cell receptor beta chains share one sample of origin, sequenced in a study of blood T cell repertoires in COVID-19. Profiled with immunoSEQ multiplex PCR; TCRdb holds only in-frame clones, not every one. The repertoire holds around 370,000 clones, 90% seen once, with 6% to 7.5% in the top ten. The sequenced sample was peripheral blood. The receptors were gathered from a man aged 18 to 30 with active or convalescent COVID-19.

The chain joins TRBV5-1 to TRBJ2-1, with 11 bases that match TRBD2. The CDR3 totals 16 residues. Germline assignment: CDR1 SGHRS and CDR2 YFSETQ. J gave up 2 bases and V 6 bases, and 7 bases lay outside the gene matches. CDR3 coding DNA: TGCGCCAGCAACCCTACTAGCGGGGGCACCTACAATGAGCAGTTCTTC. Amino acids: CASNPTSGGTYNEQFF.

The rearrangement links TRBV6-6 to TRBJ1-1; the D is unclear. The CDR3 loop spans 14 amino acids. Germline V gene data show CDR1 as MNHNY and CDR2 as SVGAGI (reference sequence). Trimming removed 2 bases from V and 0 bases from J, with 7 bases in between. This CDR3 reads CASSYGQVNTEAFF. The CDR3 nucleotides are TGTGCCAGCAGTTACGGGCAGGTGAACACTGAAGCTTTCTTT.

The chain combines TRBV7-2 with TRBJ2-3, with 11 bases aligning to TRBD2. This CDR3 region has 15 residues. The V gene's germline CDR1 is SGHTA and CDR2 FQGNSA. The V gene end was trimmed by 1 base and the J gene end by 6 bases; junction bases not matched to a gene: 3. In DNA form, the CDR3 reads TGTGCCAGCAGCTTAGGACTAGCGGGGACTGATACGCAGTATTTT. Its translation: CASSLGLAGTDTQYF.

The chain joins TRBV19 to TRBJ2-3; possible D gene TRBD2, 6 bases. In germline, CDR1 is LNHDA, CDR2 SQIVND (reference sequence). This CDR3 spans 15 amino acids. Trimming left V 5 bases short and J 1 base short, with 13 bases between. Here the CDR3 reads CASSGWTTRTDTQYF. CDR3 in DNA: TGTGCCAGTAGTGGTTGGACTACCCGCACAGATACGCAGTATTTT.

V usage is TRBV15 and J usage is TRBJ2-1; D is unclear. Per germline, CDR1 LNHNV and CDR2 YYDKDF (reference sequence). Trimming shortened V by 1 base and J by 0 bases, and 10 bases separated the two germline ends. The CDR3 has 16 amino acids. DNA of the CDR3: TGTGCCACCAGCAGAGGCCAGGTAAGCTCCTACAATGAGCAGTTCTTC. Translation: CATSRGQVSSYNEQFF.

The chain joins TRBV7-8 to TRBJ2-2; the match to TRBD2 covers 8 bases. V lost 3 bases and J lost 5; bases outside the gene matches: 5. This CDR3 is 15 amino acids long. Germline-derived CDR1 and CDR2 are SGHVS and FQNEAQ. In nucleotides, the CDR3 is TGTGCCAGCAGCTTTCTAGCGGGTGGAACCGGGGAGCTGTTTTTT. Translating gives CASSFLAGGTGELFF.

This chain links TRBV4-1 with TRBJ2-3, with D perhaps matching TRBD2 (5 bases). The V end was cut by 6 bases, the J end by 3 bases, with 13 bases between. Germline CDR1 is MGHRA and CDR2 is YSYEKL. This CDR3 contains 14 residues. In DNA form, the CDR3 reads TGCGCCAGCAGGGTGGGAGAGACGACAGATACGCAGTATTTT. It translates to CASRVGETTDTQYF.

This clone was found once. The V and J genes are TRBV13 and TRBJ2-5; D ambiguous. V lost 5 bases and J 4 bases, leaving 5 bases between the germline ends. In germline, CDR1 is PRHDT, CDR2 FYEKMQ (reference sequence). The CDR3 length is 11 residues. The CDR3: CASSLRETQYF. The CDR3 DNA is TGTGCCAGCAGCCTTAGAGAGACCCAGTACTTC. Drawing the rest from reference TRBV13 and TRBJ2-5, the complete variable domain is AAGVIQSPRHLIKEKRETATLKCYPIPRHDTVYWYQQGPGQDPQFLISFYEKMQSDKGSIPDRFSAQQFSDYHSELNMSSLELGDSALYFCASSLRETQYFGPGTRLLVL.

V gene TRBV29-1 combines with J gene TRBJ1-2; D ambiguous. Trimming pared 4 bases from V and 4 bases from J, leaving 7 bases between. The CDR3 has 11 amino acids. In germline, CDR1 is SQVTM, CDR2 ANQGSEA. The DNA for the CDR3 is TGCAGCGTTGCAACAGCCTATGGCTACACCTTC. Protein: CSVATAYGYTF.

The chain joins TRBV19 to TRBJ2-7; tentatively, D is TRBD1 (5 bases). Germline CDR1 reads LNHDA; CDR2 reads SQIVND (reference sequence). The CDR3 totals 15 residues. V was trimmed by 5 bases and J by 2 bases, leaving 16 bases between them. In DNA form, the CDR3 reads TGTGCCAGTAGTCCTCTAGGACAAGCCACCTACGAGCAGTACTTC. This sequence encodes CASSPLGQATYEQYF.

This sequence joins TRBV19 and TRBJ2-1, with 8 bases matching TRBD2. This CDR3 is 15 amino acids long. Trimming took 6 bases from V and 8 from J; bases not matched to a gene: 12. Per germline, CDR1 LNHDA and CDR2 SQIVND (reference sequence). Here the CDR3 DNA reads TGTGCCAGTAGCACTACGGGGGGGCTTCTGGATGAGCAGTTCTTC. Translated: CASSTTGGLLDEQFF. Variable domain in full (rest from reference TRBV19 and TRBJ2-1): DGGITQSPKYLFRKEGQNVTLSCEQNLNHDAMYWYRQDPGQGLRLIYYSQIVNDFQKGDIAEGYSVSREKKESFPLTVTSAQKNPTAFYLCASSTTGGLLDEQFFGPGTRLTVL.

This rearrangement joins TRBV19 to TRBJ2-3, with no clear D. Germline V gene data show CDR1 as LNHDA and CDR2 as SQIVND (reference sequence). V gave up 6 bases and J gave up 4 bases, with 11 bases separating them. This CDR3 contains 13 residues. The CDR3 region is CASRSQTPDTQYF. The CDR3 DNA sequence: TGTGCCAGTAGGAGCCAGACTCCAGATACGCAGTATTTT.

The V call is TRBV6-2 or TRBV6-3, the J call TRBJ2-2; 11 nucleotides match TRBD1. The CDR3 loop spans 15 amino acids. The V segment lost 4 bases and the J segment 7 bases; nucleotides outside the gene matches: 5. Germline CDR1 is MNHEY and CDR2 is SVGEGT. CDR3 bases: TGTGCCAGCAGTTCCGGACAGGGGGCGAGCGGGGAGCTGTTTTTT. Protein: CASSSGQGASGELFF.

CDR3 protein: CASRTTGPASYTF. The CDR3 nucleotides read TGTGCCAGCAGAACGACAGGGCCGGCGAGCTACACCTTC. The chain joins TRBV28 to TRBJ1-2, with TRBD1 matching over 7 bases. Germline V gene data show CDR1 as MDHEN and CDR2 as SYDVKM. The CDR3 sequence is 13 residues long. V dropped 6 bases and J dropped 9; count of bases not matched to a gene: 10.

This clone appeared once. V and J are TRBV19 and TRBJ1-1, with 11 nucleotides matching TRBD1. Germline values: CDR1 LNHDA, CDR2 SQIVND (reference sequence). CDR3 size: 12 residues. Germline trimming cut 8 bases from V and 11 bases from J; bases unmatched to any gene: 7. CDR3 in DNA: TGTGCCAGTTCGGACAGGGGGCGATTGGCTTTCTTT. Translation gives CASSDRGRLAFF.